The text below deals with one TCR beta chain. The antigen remains undetermined. This sample is part of a study of T cells after yellow fever vaccination. The overall study: Preparation of the low-cell-number fractions used SMART-Seq v4 Ultra Low Input.

Template switching by 5'RACE produced TCR cDNA, adding a universal primer site and UMIs. From the 5' RACE reads, TCRdb called clonotypes with MiXCR, one entry per CDR3 protein. The table lists about 300,000 distinct CDR3 sequences, 7.5% to 9.5% of them singletons. The study, taken as a whole, reports: The booster response re-showed most primary clones: 96% CD4, 88% CD8.

The CDR3 runs to 18 residues. CDR1 LGHNA and CDR2 YNFKEQ come from the germline V gene. V was pared by 3 bases and J by 1 base, with 16 bases between. The gene calls are TRBV4-2 and TRBJ2-6; D is perhaps TRBD2 (6 bases). The material was CD4+ T cells sorted from PBMCs, obtained 5 days after the yellow fever booster vaccination. The origin of this receptor is a young man who received the YFV17D yellow fever vaccine. The DNA of the CDR3 is TGTGCCAGCAGCCAGACTGTGCAGGCGGGATCTGGGGCCAACGTCCTGACTTTC. Translating it yields CASSQTVQAGSGANVLTF.